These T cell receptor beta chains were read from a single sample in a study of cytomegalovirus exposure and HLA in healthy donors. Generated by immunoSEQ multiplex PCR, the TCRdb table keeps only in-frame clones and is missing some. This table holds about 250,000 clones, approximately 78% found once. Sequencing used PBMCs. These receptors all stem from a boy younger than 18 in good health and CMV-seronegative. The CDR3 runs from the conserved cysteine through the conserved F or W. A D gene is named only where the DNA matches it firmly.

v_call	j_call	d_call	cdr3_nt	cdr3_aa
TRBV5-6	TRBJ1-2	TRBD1	TGTGCCAGCAGCCTAAGAGCGACAGGGAATTATGGCTACACCTTC	CASSLRATGNYGYTF
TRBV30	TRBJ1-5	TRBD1	TGTGCCTGGAGTCCGACAGGGAATCAGCCCCAGCATTTT	CAWSPTGNQPQHF
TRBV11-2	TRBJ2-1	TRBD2	TGTGCCAGCAGCTTAGGACTAGCGGTGGGCGATGAGCAGTTCTTC	CASSLGLAVGDEQFF
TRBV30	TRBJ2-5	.	TGTGCCTGGCAGGGTTTAGGGTACCAAGAGACCCAGTACTTC	CAWQGLGYQETQYF
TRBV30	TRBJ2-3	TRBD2	TGTGCCTGGAGTGTACTGTCTAGCGGGGGCGCAGATACGCAGTATTTT	CAWSVLSSGGADTQYF
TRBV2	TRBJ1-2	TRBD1	TGTGCCACCAGCCCGGACAGGGAAAAGTGGCGTGGCTACACCTTC	CATSPDREKWRGYTF
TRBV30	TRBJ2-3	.	TGTGCCTGGAGTGCTGTATCAGATACGCAGTATTTT	CAWSAVSDTQYF
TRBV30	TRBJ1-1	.	TGTGCCTGGAGTGTATACGCGGGGAGCACTGAAGCTTTCTTT	CAWSVYAGSTEAFF
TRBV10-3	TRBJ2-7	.	TGTGCCATCAGTGCTCCGCCGCAGGACAGCTACGAGCAGTACTTC	CAISAPPQDSYEQYF
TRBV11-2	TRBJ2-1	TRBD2	TGTGCCAGCACCCTAGCGGGAGGGTCGTACAATGAGCAGTTCTTC	CASTLAGGSYNEQFF
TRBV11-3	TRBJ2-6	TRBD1	TGTGCCAGCAGCCAAAGACAGGGGACCCCCTCTGGGGCCAACGTCCTGACTTTC	CASSQRQGTPSGANVLTF
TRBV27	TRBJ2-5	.	TGTGCCAGCAGTTTATCGTTTCAGGGGCCGGGGGGTAAATGGTACTTC	CASSLSFQGPGGKWYF
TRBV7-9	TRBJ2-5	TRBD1	TGTGCCAGCAGCTTAGCTATTCTCGGACAGGGCGCTGAGACCCAGTACTTC	CASSLAILGQGAETQYF
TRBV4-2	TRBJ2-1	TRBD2	TGTGCCAGCAGCCAAGAAAGCGGGGGGGTGAATGAGCAGTTCTTC	CASSQESGGVNEQFF
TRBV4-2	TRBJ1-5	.	TGTGCCAGCAGCCAACAGACAGGCGGCAATCAGCCCCAGCATTTT	CASSQQTGGNQPQHF
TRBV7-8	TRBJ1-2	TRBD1	TGTGCCAGCAGCTTCGGCGGGACAGGGTATGGCTACACCTTC	CASSFGGTGYGYTF
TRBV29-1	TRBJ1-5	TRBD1	TGCAGCGTTGCAGGGGGCGATGATCAGCCCCAGCATTTT	CSVAGGDDQPQHF
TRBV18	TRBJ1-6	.	TGTGCCACCTCGGGCAGGGGAGTTTCGGGCTCCTATAATTCACCCCTCCACTTT	CATSGRGVSGSYNSPLHF
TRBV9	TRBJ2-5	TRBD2	TGTGCCAGCAGCGTAGGGGGGGCTAGCGGGGGGGAGACCCAGTACTTC	CASSVGGASGGETQYF
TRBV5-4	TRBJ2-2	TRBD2	TGTGCCAGCAGCGGTAGCGGGTATAACGGGGAGCTGTTTTTT	CASSGSGYNGELFF
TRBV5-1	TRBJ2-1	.	TGCGCCAGCAGCTTGAGCTCCCCCCACAATGAGCAGTTCTTC	CASSLSSPHNEQFF
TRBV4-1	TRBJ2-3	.	TGCGCCAGCAGCCAAGATCTGGGCTATAGCACAGATACGCAGTATTTT	CASSQDLGYSTDTQYF
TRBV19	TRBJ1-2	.	TGTGCCAGTAGTATAAGGGGGACCCCCTATGGCTACACCTTC	CASSIRGTPYGYTF
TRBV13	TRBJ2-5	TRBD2	TGTGCCAGCAGCCGGGAGGCAGAGACCCAGTACTTC	CASSREAETQYF